The 31 T cell receptor beta chains below were found in one sample sequenced in a study of T cell responses to AZD1222 COVID-19 vaccine. TCRdb's copy holds only in-frame clones and misses some; the assay was immunoSEQ multiplex PCR. The table has 150,000 or so clones, roughly 90% seen once. The sample in question was peripheral blood, obtained on day 0 of AZD1222 vaccination. Every receptor here comes from an adult in good health.

V gene TRBV4-3 combines with J gene TRBJ2-3; maybe TRBD1 (6 bases). This CDR3 has 16 amino acids. Germline V gene sequence: CDR1 LGHNA, CDR2 YSLEER. Trimming cost V 0 bases and J 2 bases, with 12 bases left between them. CDR3 region: CASSQDLRGPTDTQYF. The CDR3 nucleotides read TGCGCCAGCAGCCAAGATCTCAGGGGCCCCACAGATACGCAGTATTTT.

CDR3 nucleotides: TGTGCCAGCAGCGTAGGAAGTGACAGGGTAACAGATACGCAGTATTTT. It specifies CASSVGSDRVTDTQYF. The chain couples TRBV9 to TRBJ2-3, with TRBD1 matching over 7 bases. The CDR3 covers 16 residues. Germline V gene sequence: CDR1 SGDLS, CDR2 YYNGEE. Trimming took 0 bases from V and 3 from J; bases not matched to a gene: 7.

The chain recombines TRBV19 with TRBJ2-2, with unresolved D. The CDR3 consists of 14 residues. From germline, CDR1 is LNHDA and CDR2 SQIVND (reference sequence). V was cut by 2 bases and J by 5 bases, with 9 bases left in between. This CDR3 reads CASSIYQETGELFF. The CDR3, as DNA: TGTGCCAGTAGTATATATCAGGAGACCGGGGAGCTGTTTTTT.

V gene TRBV19 combines with J gene TRBJ1-2; D not certain. The CDR3 is 15 amino acids. V lost 10 bases and J 2 bases, leaving 20 bases between the germline ends. Germline assignment: CDR1 LNHDA and CDR2 SQIVND (reference sequence). Here the CDR3 DNA reads TGTGCCACTCGAGAGGGAGGGCCGGTGAACTATGGCTACACCTTC. Its protein is CATREGGPVNYGYTF.

This rearrangement joins TRBV9 to TRBJ2-1; D tentatively fits TRBD1 or TRBD2 (7 bases each). This CDR3 has 16 amino acids. The ends were cut back, 7 bases at V and 3 bases at J, with 20 bases in the middle. Per germline, CDR1 SGDLS and CDR2 YYNGEE. The CDR3 reads CASGTAGTTYYNEQFF. In DNA form, the CDR3 reads TGTGCCAGCGGGACAGCGGGAACCACCTACTACAATGAGCAGTTCTTC.

V usage is TRBV6-5 and J usage is TRBJ1-5, with 8 bases matching TRBD1. The CDR3 extends over 14 amino acids. The germline V gene encodes CDR1 MNHEY and CDR2 SVGAGI. V trimming: 8 bases; J trimming: 4 bases; junction bases outside the gene matches: 7. The CDR3 sequence: CASGGTGENQPQHF. For the CDR3, the DNA is TGTGCCAGCGGCGGGACAGGAGAGAATCAGCCCCAGCATTTT.

The chain recombines TRBV15 with TRBJ1-5; D gene ambiguous. V lost 4 bases, J lost 0 bases, and 10 bases lay in between. This CDR3 has 15 amino acids. The germline gives CDR1 LNHNV, CDR2 YYDKDF (reference sequence). The CDR3 DNA is TGTGCCACCAGCACTGGGTCGAATAGCAATCAGCCCCAGCATTTT. Translated: CATSTGSNSNQPQHF.

This sequence joins TRBV12-5 and TRBJ1-1; D gene unclear. The V and J ends lost 6 bases and 1 base respectively, with 6 bases between them. The CDR3 has 12 amino acids. Germline CDR1 reads LGHNT; CDR2 reads FRNRAP. CDR3 loop: CASGQGNTEAFF. The CDR3 bases are TGTGCTAGTGGCCAAGGGAACACTGAAGCTTTCTTT.

The rearrangement links TRBV6-6 to TRBJ2-7; no reliable D call. The V gene's germline CDR1 is MNHNY and CDR2 SVGAGI (reference sequence). The V end lost 2 bases, the J end lost 0 bases, and 2 bases lay between the germline ends. This CDR3 comprises 12 residues. CDR3 DNA: TGTGCCAGCAGTTACGCCTCCTACGAGCAGTACTTC. Encoded protein: CASSYASYEQYF.

The chain recombines TRBV6-5 with TRBJ1-5; 8 positions match TRBD1. V lost 2 bases and J lost 6; bases outside the gene matches: 9. Germline CDR1 is MNHEY and CDR2 is SVGAGI. There are 16 residues in the CDR3. Here the CDR3 reads CASSYRPRQGRQPQHF. In DNA form, the CDR3 reads TGTGCCAGCAGTTACCGCCCGAGACAGGGGCGTCAGCCCCAGCATTTT.

This clone occurred once. The chain has TRBV25-1 and TRBJ1-5; 7 nucleotides align to TRBD1. V was clipped by 4 bases and J by 4 bases; unmatched bases: 1. The germline CDR1 and CDR2 sequences are MGHDK and SYGVNS. This CDR3 has 13 amino acids. The CDR3 DNA reads as TGTGCCAGCAGTGGGACAGGTAATCAGCCCCAGCATTTT. Translated, it gives CASSGTGNQPQHF.

The V call is TRBV12-3 or TRBV12-4, the J call TRBJ2-3; D gene uncertain. The CDR3 has 11 residues. Trimming took off 5 bases at V and 6 bases at J, with 6 bases between the two ends. CDR3 sequence reads: CASSLIDTQYF. CDR3 DNA sequence: TGTGCCAGCAGTCTTATCGATACGCAGTATTTT.

This clone occurred once. This chain uses TRBV7-2 with TRBJ1-5, with TRBD1 as a possible D gene (5 bases). Trimming took 5 bases from V and 2 from J, leaving 13 bases between them. CDR1 is SGHTA, CDR2 FQGNSA, per germline. The CDR3 has 15 residues. The CDR3 DNA reads as TGTGCCAGCAGCGCGAACCTGGGGGGCAATCAGCCCCAGCATTTT. Protein: CASSANLGGNQPQHF.

The chain combines TRBV3-1 (or the pseudogene TRBV3-2) with TRBJ2-6; TRBD1 matches 10 bases. Germline V gene lookup returns CDR1 LGHDT and CDR2 YNNKEL (reference sequence). This CDR3 region has 21 residues. With 4 bases clipped from V and 4 bases from J, the junction kept 19 bases outside the gene matches. CDR3 sequence: CASSLDPIGTGDWWGANVLTF. For the CDR3, the DNA is TGTGCCAGCAGCCTGGATCCAATCGGGACAGGGGACTGGTGGGGGGCCAACGTCCTGACTTTC.

The chain is built from TRBV11-3 and TRBJ2-5, with D uncertain. Germline CDR1 reads SGHNT; CDR2 reads YENEEA. The CDR3 has 14 amino acids. V was clipped by 6 bases and J by 7 bases, with 18 bases between them. This CDR3 reads CASRLGPQLGTQYF. The CDR3 DNA is TGTGCCAGCAGACTCGGGCCCCAATTGGGGACCCAGTACTTC.

The V and J genes are TRBV27 and TRBJ1-6; 10 nucleotides match TRBD1. Trimming took 5 bases from V and 9 from J; bases not matched to a gene: 7. Germline V lookup: CDR1 MNHEY, CDR2 SMNVEV (reference sequence). This CDR3 is 15 amino acids long. The CDR3 reads CASSTRTGGISPLHF. CDR3 bases: TGTGCCAGCAGTACCCGGACAGGGGGAATTTCACCCCTCCACTTT.

The chain has TRBV9 and TRBJ2-1, with D maybe TRBD2 (7 bases). The CDR3 runs to 18 residues. Between the trimmed V and J ends, which lost 4 bases and 4 bases, there was a span of 24 bases. Germline lookup yields CDR1 SGDLS and CDR2 YYNGEE. Written as DNA, the CDR3 is TGTGCCAGCAGCCTTCGGGCCCTCTCAGGGGAGGGTTACAATGAGCAGTTCTTC. Its protein product is CASSLRALSGEGYNEQFF.

This rearrangement joins TRBV6-5 to TRBJ2-7; unclear D gene. There are 15 residues in the CDR3. The V end was cut by 6 bases, the J end by 3 bases, with 18 bases between. CDR1 is MNHEY and CDR2 is SVGAGI in the germline V gene. The CDR3 reads CASSPRAEVNYEQYF. The CDR3 nucleotides are TGTGCCAGCAGCCCCCGGGCCGAAGTAAACTACGAGCAGTACTTC.

The rearrangement joins TRBV4-3 to TRBJ2-2; 10 positions agree with TRBD1. The CDR3 length is 17 residues. The germline gives CDR1 LGHNA, CDR2 YSLEER. V trimming: 0 bases; J trimming: 5 bases; junction bases outside the gene matches: 6. The CDR3 nucleotides are TGCGCCAGCAGCCAAGAGACAGGGGGCGATTGGACCGGGGAGCTGTTTTTT. Amino acid sequence: CASSQETGGDWTGELFF.

The count of this clone is one. The chain employs TRBV9 and TRBJ2-7; either TRBD1 or TRBD2 may fit D (6 bases each). The germline CDR1 and CDR2 sequences are SGDLS and YYNGEE. The CDR3 has 14 residues. The ends were cut back, 2 bases at V and 3 bases at J, with 12 bases in the middle. CDR3 sequence reads: CASSVGGTIYEQYF. The CDR3, as DNA: TGTGCCAGCAGCGTCGGCGGGACAATCTACGAGCAGTACTTC.

The V and J genes are TRBV7-2 and TRBJ1-5; D not certain. V was cut by 4 bases and J by 7 bases, with 11 bases left in between. Germline CDR1 reads SGHTA; CDR2 reads FQGNSA. The CDR3 has 13 amino acids. The CDR3 coding sequence is TGTGCCAGCAGCTACGATTTTGGGCAGCCCCAGCATTTT. This encodes CASSYDFGQPQHF.

The gene calls are TRBV5-1 and TRBJ1-2, with D tentatively TRBD1 (5 bases). Deletions cut 4 bases from V and 5 bases from J, with 18 bases between. The germline gives CDR1 SGHRS, CDR2 YFSETQ. There are 15 residues in the CDR3. The CDR3 DNA sequence: TGCGCCAGCAGCCTCGACGGCAGGGAGTTTTATGGCTACACCTTC. As protein: CASSLDGREFYGYTF.

The rearrangement links TRBV27 to TRBJ2-5; a possible D gene is TRBD1 (6 bases). V dropped 2 bases and J dropped 1 base, with 8 bases sitting between them. The CDR3 length is 14 residues. Germline values: CDR1 MNHEY, CDR2 SMNVEV (reference sequence). The CDR3 loop is CASSLGTPQETQYF. CDR3 nucleotides: TGTGCCAGCAGTTTAGGGACACCCCAAGAGACCCAGTACTTC.

The chain employs TRBV11-3 and TRBJ2-2; D unclear. The CDR3 contains 14 residues. V was shortened by 5 bases and J by 4 bases, with 11 bases between the two germline ends. The germline V gene encodes CDR1 SGHNT and CDR2 YENEEA. The CDR3 protein is CASSRRVATGELFF. CDR3 DNA: TGTGCCAGCAGCCGCCGGGTGGCCACCGGGGAGCTGTTTTTT.

The chain uses TRBV24-1 and TRBJ2-7; 8 nucleotides line up with TRBD1. From germline, CDR1 is KGHDR and CDR2 SFDVKD. The CDR3 has 14 residues. J was trimmed by 4 bases and V by 4 bases; bases with no gene match: 5. This CDR3 reads CATSEDRVPYEQYF. As DNA, the CDR3 is TGTGCCACCAGTGAGGACAGGGTCCCTTACGAGCAGTACTTC.

This chain uses TRBV7-2 with TRBJ2-5, with TRBD1 matching 7 bases. V was pared by 5 bases and J by 0 bases, with 3 bases of the junction left unmatched. The length of the CDR3 is 14 residues. The germline V gene encodes CDR1 SGHTA and CDR2 FQGNSA. The CDR3 DNA reads TGTGCCAGCAGCGTAGGACAGGACCAAGAGACCCAGTACTTC. Translating it yields CASSVGQDQETQYF. Together with reference TRBV7-2 and TRBJ2-5, the CDR3 gives the full variable domain: GAGVSQSPSNKVTEKGKDVELRCDPISGHTALYWYRQSLGQGLEFLIYFQGNSAPDKSGLPSDRFSAERTGGSVSTLTIQRTQQEDSAVYLCASSVGQDQETQYFGPGTRLLVL.

The chain links TRBV9 to TRBJ2-7, with a possible D match to TRBD2 (6 bases). Germline CDR1 reads SGDLS; CDR2 reads YYNGEE. Trimming shortened V by 0 bases and J by 1 base, and 14 bases separated the two germline ends. The CDR3 totals 16 residues. The CDR3 DNA reads as TGTGCCAGCAGCGTAGCACGGGCTAGCGAGTCCTACGAGCAGTACTTC. This codes for CASSVARASESYEQYF.

The V gene is TRBV6-2 or TRBV6-3, the J gene TRBJ1-1; no clear D. The CDR3 totals 14 residues. V was trimmed by 6 bases and J by 0 bases, leaving 11 bases between them. The germline CDR1 and CDR2 sequences are MNHEY and SVGEGT. The CDR3 DNA follows: TGTGCCAGCAGCCAACCAGCGCTGAACACTGAAGCTTTCTTT. Encoded protein: CASSQPALNTEAFF.

The chain couples TRBV9 to TRBJ2-7; D gene ambiguous. Germline CDR1 and CDR2: SGDLS and YYNGEE. V was pared by 0 bases and J by 4 bases, with 14 bases between. The CDR3 contains 15 residues. The CDR3 DNA follows: TGTGCCAGCAGCGTAGGGTCCGGGTCCGTTTACGAGCAGTACTTC. Protein product: CASSVGSGSVYEQYF.

In nucleotides, the CDR3 is TGCAGCGTTGGAACATTCCCGGGAGTCGCCGTGGGTGGCTACACCTTC. Protein: CSVGTFPGVAVGGYTF. The chain combines TRBV29-1 with TRBJ1-2; D is unclear. With 4 bases removed from V and 7 bases from J, the gap between germline ends came to 25 bases. CDR1 is SQVTM and CDR2 is ANQGSEA in the germline V gene. The length of the CDR3 is 16 residues.

The J gene is TRBJ1-2, the V gene TRBV28, with D uncertain. V shed 5 bases and J shed 10 bases, with 11 bases lying between them. The CDR3 is 11 amino acids. The germline V gene encodes CDR1 MDHEN and CDR2 SYDVKM. CDR3 region: CASSGRSVYTF. The CDR3 bases are TGTGCCAGCAGTGGTCGAAGCGTCTACACCTTC.